A selection of T cell receptor beta chains follows, all from one sample in a study of vaccination and CD4 T cells after COVID-19. TCRdb recomputed calls from the PCR reads with MiXCR, one row per CDR3 protein. The sample holds roughly 8,000 distinct CDR3 sequences; roughly 46% are singletons and the top ten take around 40%. Their specific antigens are unknown. Sequenced material: CD4+ T cells from blood, cultured in vitro. The receptor source for this set is a human donor who had recovered from COVID-19. Each CDR3 is given with its conserved first and last residue. A D gene is named only where the DNA matches it firmly. Only part of the rows carry a size: once, few, many, or a class if the clone is expanded.

d_call: -
v_call: TRBV6-2/TRBV6-3
j_call: TRBJ2-7
clone_size: -
cdr3_aa: CASSYSSNPNGEQYF
cdr3_nt: TGTGCCAGCAGTTACTCGAGTAATCCGAATGGCGAGCAGTACTTC

d_call: -
v_call: TRBV18
j_call: TRBJ1-1
clone_size: medium-sized
cdr3_aa: CASLTWGMNTEAFF
cdr3_nt: TGTGCCAGCTTAACATGGGGCATGAACACTGAAGCTTTCTTT

d_call: TRBD1
v_call: TRBV7-3
j_call: TRBJ2-5
clone_size: -
cdr3_aa: CASSSDRAGTQYF
cdr3_nt: TGTGCCAGCAGCTCTGACAGGGCCGGGACCCAGTACTTC

d_call: TRBD1
v_call: TRBV19
j_call: TRBJ1-1
clone_size: -
cdr3_aa: CASSTQGATEAFF
cdr3_nt: TGTGCCAGTAGTACACAGGGGGCGACTGAAGCTTTCTTT

d_call: TRBD1
v_call: TRBV20-1
j_call: TRBJ1-1
clone_size: few
cdr3_aa: CSARSTGGSGAFF
cdr3_nt: TGCAGTGCTAGGTCGACAGGGGGCTCAGGAGCTTTCTTT

d_call: -
v_call: TRBV7-3
j_call: TRBJ1-1
clone_size: -
cdr3_aa: CASSLIAGITEAFF
cdr3_nt: TGTGCCAGCAGCTTAATAGCAGGAATAACTGAAGCTTTCTTT

d_call: -
v_call: TRBV7-9
j_call: TRBJ1-6
clone_size: once
cdr3_aa: CASSLVTSPLHF
cdr3_nt: TGTGCCAGCAGCTTAGTGACGTCACCCCTCCACTTT

d_call: -
v_call: TRBV7-2
j_call: TRBJ2-5
clone_size: -
cdr3_aa: CASSLAAGGETQYF
cdr3_nt: TGTGCCAGCAGCTTAGCGGCAGGTGGGGAGACCCAGTACTTC

d_call: TRBD2
v_call: TRBV2
j_call: TRBJ2-5
clone_size: -
cdr3_aa: CASSVSGLAGGTETQYF
cdr3_nt: TGTGCCAGCAGTGTTTCGGGACTAGCGGGAGGGACGGAGACCCAGTACTTC

d_call: TRBD1
v_call: TRBV11-2
j_call: TRBJ1-5
clone_size: few
cdr3_aa: CASSAPPTGGDQPQHF
cdr3_nt: TGTGCCAGCAGCGCCCCTCCGACAGGGGGCGATCAGCCCCAGCATTTT

d_call: -
v_call: TRBV27
j_call: TRBJ1-1
clone_size: few
cdr3_aa: CASKIGGARRMNTEAFF
cdr3_nt: TGTGCCAGTAAGATCGGCGGGGCGCGGAGGATGAACACTGAAGCTTTCTTT

d_call: TRBD1
v_call: TRBV28
j_call: TRBJ1-2
clone_size: few
cdr3_aa: CASSLMDRKNYGYTF
cdr3_nt: TGTGCCAGCAGTTTGATGGACAGGAAGAACTATGGCTACACCTTC

d_call: -
v_call: TRBV25-1
j_call: TRBJ1-5
clone_size: few
cdr3_aa: CASSEYNRDQPQHF
cdr3_nt: TGTGCCAGCAGTGAATATAATCGAGACCAGCCCCAGCATTTT

d_call: TRBD1
v_call: TRBV19
j_call: TRBJ1-4
clone_size: -
cdr3_aa: CATQQTGLEEKLFF
cdr3_nt: TGTGCCACCCAACAGACAGGGCTTGAAGAAAAACTGTTTTTT

d_call: -
v_call: TRBV19
j_call: TRBJ2-7
clone_size: few
cdr3_aa: CASSGRLDSYEQYF
cdr3_nt: TGTGCCAGTAGTGGCCGACTTGACTCCTACGAGCAGTACTTC

d_call: -
v_call: TRBV2
j_call: TRBJ2-7
clone_size: few
cdr3_aa: CASSEAFPGKSYEQYF
cdr3_nt: TGTGCCAGCAGTGAAGCGTTTCCAGGGAAATCCTACGAGCAGTACTTC

d_call: -
v_call: TRBV7-2
j_call: TRBJ1-1
clone_size: -
cdr3_aa: CASSPNPTGSGTEAFF
cdr3_nt: TGTGCCAGCAGCCCTAACCCCACAGGGTCGGGCACTGAAGCTTTCTTT

d_call: -
v_call: TRBV15
j_call: TRBJ1-5
clone_size: -
cdr3_aa: CATSRDVGAGQPQHF
cdr3_nt: TGTGCCACCAGCAGAGACGTGGGGGCCGGTCAGCCCCAGCATTTT

d_call: TRBD2
v_call: TRBV6-1
j_call: TRBJ2-1
clone_size: -
cdr3_aa: CASEGLAGGHNEQFF
cdr3_nt: TGTGCCAGCGAGGGACTAGCGGGAGGGCACAATGAGCAGTTCTTC

d_call: -
v_call: TRBV11-2
j_call: TRBJ2-3
clone_size: -
cdr3_aa: CASSLGRGDTQYF
cdr3_nt: TGTGCCAGCAGCTTGGGCCGTGGAGATACGCAGTATTTT

d_call: TRBD2
v_call: TRBV7-2
j_call: TRBJ2-5
clone_size: few
cdr3_aa: CASKPKGLAGGLWETQYF
cdr3_nt: TGTGCCAGCAAACCCAAAGGACTAGCGGGGGGGCTCTGGGAGACCCAGTACTTC

d_call: -
v_call: TRBV11-2
j_call: TRBJ2-1
clone_size: few
cdr3_aa: CASSLDRAGSANEQFF
cdr3_nt: TGTGCCAGCAGCTTAGATCGGGCGGGTTCCGCTAATGAGCAGTTCTTC

d_call: -
v_call: TRBV20-1
j_call: TRBJ1-2
clone_size: medium-sized
cdr3_aa: CSASSGRYTF
cdr3_nt: TGCAGTGCTAGCTCTGGGAGGTACACCTTC

d_call: -
v_call: TRBV6-2/TRBV6-3
j_call: TRBJ2-3
clone_size: medium-sized
cdr3_aa: CASSLGFGTQYF
cdr3_nt: TGTGCCAGCAGTCTCGGGTTCGGTACGCAGTATTTT

d_call: -
v_call: TRBV20-1
j_call: TRBJ2-3
clone_size: -
cdr3_aa: CSAMGAPRGTDTQYF
cdr3_nt: TGCAGTGCTATGGGGGCACCCCGGGGCACAGATACGCAGTATTTT

d_call: TRBD1
v_call: TRBV2
j_call: TRBJ2-3
clone_size: -
cdr3_aa: CASKRQGRTDTQYF
cdr3_nt: TGTGCCAGCAAGCGACAGGGCCGCACAGATACGCAGTATTTT

d_call: -
v_call: TRBV10-3
j_call: TRBJ2-1
clone_size: -
cdr3_aa: CATSWVGGGAYNEQFF
cdr3_nt: TGTGCCACGTCGTGGGTCGGGGGCGGCGCCTACAATGAGCAGTTCTTC

d_call: -
v_call: TRBV12-3/TRBV12-4
j_call: TRBJ1-2
clone_size: -
cdr3_aa: CASSPEGSQGYGYTF
cdr3_nt: TGTGCCAGCAGTCCTGAGGGGAGCCAGGGCTATGGCTACACCTTC

d_call: -
v_call: TRBV24-1
j_call: TRBJ1-1
clone_size: -
cdr3_aa: CATSDGRAGDTEAFF
cdr3_nt: TGTGCCACCAGTGACGGCCGGGCGGGGGACACTGAAGCTTTCTTT

d_call: -
v_call: TRBV15
j_call: TRBJ1-4
clone_size: -
cdr3_aa: CATSRDAQATNEKLFF
cdr3_nt: TGTGCCACCAGCAGAGATGCCCAGGCAACTAATGAAAAACTGTTTTTT

d_call: -
v_call: TRBV1
j_call: TRBJ1-2
clone_size: few
cdr3_aa: CTSSLQDGRNYGYTF
cdr3_nt: TGCACCAGCAGCCTCCAGGACGGACGAAACTATGGCTACACCTTC

d_call: TRBD1
v_call: TRBV5-6
j_call: TRBJ1-6
clone_size: -
cdr3_aa: CASSPGQGNSPLHF
cdr3_nt: TGTGCCAGCAGCCCCGGACAGGGTAATTCACCCCTCCACTTT

d_call: -
v_call: TRBV6-2/TRBV6-3
j_call: TRBJ1-3
clone_size: -
cdr3_aa: CASKIAGAGNTIYF
cdr3_nt: TGTGCCAGCAAGATCGCAGGGGCTGGAAACACCATATATTTT

d_call: -
v_call: TRBV25-1
j_call: TRBJ1-1
clone_size: -
cdr3_aa: CASSEETSVYTEAFF
cdr3_nt: TGTGCCAGCAGTGAAGAGACTTCGGTATACACTGAAGCTTTCTTT

d_call: -
v_call: TRBV7-2
j_call: TRBJ2-1
clone_size: few
cdr3_aa: CASSSGNSYNEQFF
cdr3_nt: TGTGCCAGCAGCTCGGGGAACTCCTACAATGAGCAGTTCTTC

d_call: -
v_call: TRBV6-1
j_call: TRBJ1-1
clone_size: -
cdr3_aa: CASSDWSNGPNTEAFF
cdr3_nt: TGTGCCAGCAGTGATTGGTCAAACGGGCCGAACACTGAAGCTTTCTTT

d_call: TRBD1
v_call: TRBV27
j_call: TRBJ1-2
clone_size: -
cdr3_aa: CASSLNRGDGYTF
cdr3_nt: TGTGCCAGCAGTTTGAACAGGGGTGATGGCTACACCTTC

d_call: -
v_call: TRBV2
j_call: TRBJ1-2
clone_size: -
cdr3_aa: CASSEVYGDSANGYTF
cdr3_nt: TGTGCCAGCAGTGAGGTTTACGGGGACTCGGCGAATGGCTACACCTTC

d_call: -
v_call: TRBV9
j_call: TRBJ2-7
clone_size: few
cdr3_aa: CASSRYRWDEQYF
cdr3_nt: TGTGCCAGCTCCCGATACCGATGGGACGAGCAGTACTTC

d_call: -
v_call: TRBV7-2
j_call: TRBJ2-7
clone_size: -
cdr3_aa: CASSSYYEQYF
cdr3_nt: TGTGCCAGCAGCTCTTACTACGAGCAGTACTTC

d_call: -
v_call: TRBV6-2/TRBV6-3
j_call: TRBJ2-5
clone_size: -
cdr3_aa: CASKERRWRMGETQYF
cdr3_nt: TGTGCCAGCAAAGAGAGGCGGTGGCGGATGGGGGAGACCCAGTACTTC

d_call: -
v_call: TRBV4-2
j_call: TRBJ1-1
clone_size: once
cdr3_aa: CASSPLELGGLDTEAFF
cdr3_nt: TGTGCCAGCAGCCCATTAGAGCTTGGGGGGTTGGACACTGAAGCTTTCTTT

d_call: -
v_call: TRBV27
j_call: TRBJ1-6
clone_size: -
cdr3_aa: CASSLFFRDITGWSPLHF
cdr3_nt: TGTGCCAGCAGTTTATTTTTCAGGGACATAACGGGATGGTCACCCCTCCACTTT

d_call: -
v_call: TRBV20-1
j_call: TRBJ2-3
clone_size: once
cdr3_aa: CSASPQSDTQYF
cdr3_nt: TGCAGTGCGTCCCCCCAATCCGATACGCAGTATTTT

d_call: TRBD1
v_call: TRBV19
j_call: TRBJ1-2
clone_size: -
cdr3_aa: CASQRTGRLWDYGYTF
cdr3_nt: TGTGCCAGTCAAAGGACAGGGCGTTTGTGGGACTATGGCTACACCTTC

d_call: -
v_call: TRBV15
j_call: TRBJ1-3
clone_size: few
cdr3_aa: CATNTYLGDTIYF
cdr3_nt: TGTGCCACCAATACCTACCTGGGGGACACCATATATTTT

d_call: -
v_call: TRBV19
j_call: TRBJ1-2
clone_size: -
cdr3_aa: CASSITVTDHYGYTF
cdr3_nt: TGTGCCAGTAGTATTACTGTTACAGATCACTATGGCTACACCTTC

d_call: TRBD2
v_call: TRBV7-2
j_call: TRBJ2-1
clone_size: few
cdr3_aa: CASSGGLAGVYNEQFF
cdr3_nt: TGTGCCAGCAGCGGTGGACTAGCGGGGGTCTACAATGAGCAGTTCTTC

d_call: -
v_call: TRBV24-1
j_call: TRBJ1-1
clone_size: few
cdr3_aa: CATSDLLTGTLQRGAFF
cdr3_nt: TGTGCCACCAGTGATTTACTAACCGGGACACTCCAGAGGGGAGCTTTCTTT

d_call: -
v_call: TRBV20-1
j_call: TRBJ2-1
clone_size: large
cdr3_aa: CSARDPSSYNEQFF
cdr3_nt: TGCAGTGCTAGAGACCCGAGCTCCTACAATGAGCAGTTCTTC

d_call: -
v_call: TRBV2
j_call: TRBJ1-5
clone_size: few
cdr3_aa: CASSEQSNQPQHF
cdr3_nt: TGTGCCAGCAGTGAACAGAGCAATCAGCCCCAGCATTTT

d_call: -
v_call: TRBV5-3
j_call: TRBJ2-7
clone_size: -
cdr3_aa: CASSFGGAARYEQYF
cdr3_nt: TGTGCCAGCAGCTTTGGGGGCGCGGCGCGTTACGAGCAGTACTTC

d_call: -
v_call: TRBV15
j_call: TRBJ2-7
clone_size: few
cdr3_aa: CATSRDLSESYEQYF
cdr3_nt: TGTGCCACCAGCAGAGATTTATCGGAGTCCTACGAGCAGTACTTC

d_call: TRBD1
v_call: TRBV7-6
j_call: TRBJ1-1
clone_size: few
cdr3_aa: CASSLVTGATEAFF
cdr3_nt: TGTGCCAGCAGCTTAGTGACAGGGGCCACTGAAGCTTTCTTT

d_call: -
v_call: TRBV20-1
j_call: TRBJ2-1
clone_size: -
cdr3_aa: CSARGRHSYNEQFF
cdr3_nt: TGCAGTGCTAGGGGCAGGCACTCCTACAATGAGCAGTTCTTC

d_call: -
v_call: TRBV24-1
j_call: TRBJ1-2
clone_size: few
cdr3_aa: CATSEAGYGYTF
cdr3_nt: TGTGCCACCAGTGAGGCGGGGTATGGCTACACCTTC

d_call: -
v_call: TRBV4-3
j_call: TRBJ2-7
clone_size: -
cdr3_aa: CASSQDATYKTYEQYF
cdr3_nt: TGCGCCAGCAGCCAAGACGCGACTTACAAAACCTACGAGCAGTACTTC